This T cell receptor (beta chain) came from a study of blood T cell repertoires in COVID-19. About the research overall: The samples span acute and convalescent COVID-19 from the United States, Italy and Spain.

CDR1 is MNHEY, CDR2 SVGAGI, per germline. The V end lost 2 bases, the J end lost 7 bases, and 15 bases lay between the germline ends. The CDR3 has 15 amino acids. In the original workflow: Nucleated cell counts were estimated from reference gene primer amplification. Sequencing was performed with immunoSEQ multiplex PCR; in TCRdb, only in-frame clones are kept and a portion is missing. V and J calls and clone size are as listed in that table; D and trimming were resolved from the DNA. This sample has about 100,000 clones, with roughly 72% found just once. The sequence was collected from an elderly man with acute or convalescent COVID-19. The sequenced material came from peripheral blood. This chain connects TRBV6-5 to TRBJ2-1; maybe TRBD1 (5 bases). The CDR3 region has the DNA TGTGCCAGCAGTTACGTCTTAAGGGCAGGGAATGAGCAGTTCTTC. It is translated as CASSYVLRAGNEQFF.